This T cell receptor (beta chain) was recorded in a study of T cells of healthy individuals. MiXCR, applied by TCRdb to the 5' RACE reads, yields one record per CDR3 protein. The repertoire holds around 98,000 distinct CDR3 sequences, approximately 16% seen once, with about 6.2% in the top ten. On this clonotype: A much larger clone lies one base from this, so it may be a read error.

Germline V gene lookup returns CDR1 KGHDR and CDR2 SFDVKD. The CDR3 consists of 15 residues. The chain uses TRBV24-1 and TRBJ2-2; possibly TRBD1 or TRBD2 for D (5 bases each). The clonotype was recovered from a human donor in good health. CDR3 loop: CATSGLGTQTGELFF. CDR3 DNA: TGTGCCACCAGTGGTTTGGGGACCCAGACCGGGGAGCTGTTTTTT.